The T cell receptor beta chain described here comes from a study of blood T cell repertoires in COVID-19. The method was immunoSEQ multiplex PCR; TCRdb's version includes in-frame clones alone and lacks a portion of them. The sample lists under 200,000 clones; around nine tenths were seen once. The V and J ends lost 6 bases and 3 bases respectively, with 11 bases between them. The CDR3 totals 13 residues. Germline V gives CDR1 ENHRY, CDR2 SYGVKD. The sequencing sample was made of peripheral blood. This sequence joins TRBV10-3 and TRBJ2-5; perhaps TRBD1 as D (6 bases). This receptor was identified in a man aged 35 to 55 with active or convalescent COVID-19. Written as DNA, the CDR3 is TGTGCCATCAGCTCAGGGGTGGAAGAGACCCAGTACTTC. This translates into CAISSGVEETQYF.